A single sample gave rise to the 26 T cell receptor beta chains below, sequenced in a study of OX40 agonist ivuxolimab in advanced cancers. Some clones are missing from TCRdb's copy, which holds only in-frame ones; the method was immunoSEQ multiplex PCR. The data contain about 55,000 clones, approximately 83% of them singletons. The input for sequencing was CD4+ or CD8+ T cells sorted from blood, taken in a trial of the OX40 agonist ivuxolimab. The source of these receptors is an adult with an advanced solid tumor such as melanoma, head and neck, liver or kidney cancer.

This chain links TRBV9 with TRBJ2-3, with 9 bases lining up with TRBD2. This CDR3 has 15 residues. CDR1 SGDLS and CDR2 YYNGEE come from the germline V gene. The V and J ends lost 7 bases and 1 base, in that order; junction bases with no gene match: 7. The CDR3 is CASRKSGRRTDTQYF. The CDR3 region has the DNA TGTGCCAGCCGAAAGAGCGGGAGGCGCACAGATACGCAGTATTTT.

The V and J genes are TRBV10-3 and TRBJ1-2; D not certain. Trimming removed 3 bases at V and 3 bases at J, with 8 bases between. The CDR3 spans 13 residues. Looked up from germline, CDR1 is ENHRY and CDR2 is SYGVKD. The CDR3, as DNA: TGTGCCATCAGTGATTTCACCGACTATGGCTACACCTTC. It encodes CAISDFTDYGYTF.

V gene TRBV11-2 combines with J gene TRBJ2-7; 13 nucleotides agree with TRBD2. Losses at the gene ends were 5 bases for V and 2 bases for J; bases not matched to a gene: 3. CDR1 and CDR2 (germline): SGHAT, FQNNGV. This CDR3 is built from 15 residues. The CDR3 coding sequence is TGTGCCAGCAGCGACGGACTAGCGGGGGCCTACGAGCAGTACTTC. Protein: CASSDGLAGAYEQYF.

Details on this clone: One end of the junction fails to match germline, which may point to a read error. This rearrangement joins TRBV7-7 to TRBJ1-2; the D gene is possibly TRBD1 (6 bases). Per the germline V gene, CDR1 is SSHAT and CDR2 is FNYEAQ (reference sequence). There are 15 residues in the CDR3. The CDR3 DNA is TGTGCTAGCAGTCACCTGGACAGCCTTGCATGTGGCTACACCTTC. It translates to CASSHLDSLACGYTF.

The chain carries TRBV27 and TRBJ2-3, with D possibly TRBD2 on 5 matching bases. The CDR3 sequence is 14 residues long. Trimming cost V 2 bases and J 6 bases, with 12 bases left between them. In germline, CDR1 is MNHEY, CDR2 SMNVEV (reference sequence). CDR3 sequence reads: CASSLERRHDTQYF. CDR3 DNA sequence: TGTGCCAGCAGTTTAGAGCGGAGACATGATACGCAGTATTTT.

The chain is built from TRBV18 and TRBJ2-1, with TRBD2 identical over 9 bases. The CDR3 runs 16 residues. V was pared by 3 bases and J by 5 bases, with 8 bases of the junction left unmatched. Per germline, CDR1 KGHSH and CDR2 LQKENI. The CDR3 nucleotides read TGTGCCAGCTCACCGGATATGGCTAGCGGGGACAATGAGCAGTTCTTC. As protein: CASSPDMASGDNEQFF.

The chain combines TRBV28 with TRBJ1-1, with TRBD1 identical over 9 bases. V dropped 6 bases and J dropped 5; count of bases not matched to a gene: 10. CDR3 length: 15 amino acids. Germline CDR1 MDHEN, CDR2 SYDVKM. The CDR3 protein is CASSDRGAGGTEAFF. CDR3 nucleotide sequence: TGTGCCAGCAGCGACAGGGGGGCAGGTGGGACTGAAGCTTTCTTT.

The rearrangement joins TRBV5-1 to TRBJ2-7, with a possible D match to TRBD1 (5 bases). The CDR3 runs 13 residues. CDR1 is SGHRS and CDR2 is YFSETQ in the germline V gene. V was shortened by 0 bases and J by 3 bases, with 7 bases between the two germline ends. For the CDR3, the DNA is TGCGCCAGCAGCTTGGGACAGAACTACGAGCAGTACTTC. This codes for CASSLGQNYEQYF.

This chain links TRBV6-6 with TRBJ1-5, with D perhaps TRBD1 (5 bases). Germline V lookup: CDR1 MNHNY, CDR2 SVGAGI (reference sequence). V was clipped by 5 bases and J by 2 bases, with 13 bases between them. The CDR3 runs 15 residues. The DNA for the CDR3 is TGTGCCAGCAGTCCCCAGGGTCAGGGCAATCAGCCCCAGCATTTT. Translation gives CASSPQGQGNQPQHF.

This clone was detected once. The V and J genes are TRBV6-1 and TRBJ1-3; D ambiguous. The V end lost 4 bases, the J end lost 2 bases, and 15 bases lay between the germline ends. The CDR3 runs 16 residues. Germline-derived CDR1 and CDR2 are MNHNS and SASEGT. CDR3 sequence: CASSVSFGRTGNTIYF. The CDR3 region has the DNA TGTGCCAGCAGTGTATCTTTCGGGCGGACTGGAAACACCATATATTTT.

This clone was detected once. The rearrangement links TRBV29-1 to TRBJ2-5; TRBD1 matches 8 bases. The CDR3 length is 14 residues. CDR1 is SQVTM, CDR2 ANQGSEA, per germline. Unmatched junction bases numbered 7, after V lost 3 bases and J lost 4 bases. CDR3 bases: TGCAGCGTTGATGGCGACAGGGGCGTAGAGACCCAGTACTTC. Encoded protein: CSVDGDRGVETQYF.

The chain uses TRBV19 and TRBJ2-5; D may be TRBD1 (6 bases). This CDR3 region has 14 residues. Trimming removed 8 bases from V and 6 bases from J, with 19 bases in between. CDR1 and CDR2 from the germline V gene are LNHDA and SQIVND (reference sequence). CDR3 region: CASGLQGTRKTQYF. The CDR3 nucleotides are TGTGCCAGTGGATTACAGGGTACAAGGAAGACCCAGTACTTC.

The rearrangement uses TRBV19 and TRBJ1-1; no firm D call. The ends were cut back, 5 bases at V and 5 bases at J, with 15 bases in the middle. Germline assignment: CDR1 LNHDA and CDR2 SQIVND (reference sequence). The CDR3 runs to 14 residues. The CDR3: CASSPRMVWTEAFF. In DNA form, the CDR3 reads TGTGCCAGTAGTCCTCGCATGGTTTGGACTGAAGCTTTCTTT.

The count of this clone is one. The chain couples TRBV7-8 to TRBJ2-1; TRBD1 agrees at 7 bases. CDR3 size: 15 residues. CDR1 and CDR2 (germline): SGHVS, FQNEAQ. Unmatched junction bases numbered 7, after V lost 5 bases and J lost 3 bases. CDR3 in amino acids: CASSHGQEIYNEQFF. The CDR3 nucleotides are TGTGCCAGCAGCCACGGACAGGAGATCTACAATGAGCAGTTCTTC.

J is TRBJ2-1 and V is TRBV6-1; a possible D gene is TRBD2 (7 bases). The CDR3 contains 15 residues. V was clipped by 3 bases and J by 4 bases, with 13 bases between them. The germline gives CDR1 MNHNS, CDR2 SASEGT. The CDR3: CASSEGRGLYNEQFF. CDR3 sequence (DNA): TGTGCCAGCAGTGAGGGCAGGGGACTATACAATGAGCAGTTCTTC.

This clone appeared once. The rearrangement links TRBV6-5 to TRBJ1-1, with D maybe TRBD1 (5 bases). CDR3 size: 15 residues. V was pared by 4 bases and J by 6 bases, with 18 bases between. Per germline, CDR1 MNHEY and CDR2 SVGAGI. As DNA, the CDR3 is TGTGCCAGCAGTTGGGGGATGCGACTGAAGGCTGAAGCTTTCTTT. Its protein is CASSWGMRLKAEAFF.

V is TRBV6-5 and J is TRBJ1-5; TRBD1 matches at 8 bases. The length of the CDR3 is 14 residues. The V gene end was trimmed by 6 bases and the J gene end by 5 bases; junction bases not matched to a gene: 6. Germline V gene sequence: CDR1 MNHEY, CDR2 SVGAGI. The CDR3 spells CASSRTGRHQPQHF. The CDR3 nucleotides read TGTGCCAGCAGCCGGACAGGGCGGCATCAGCCCCAGCATTTT.

The chain couples TRBV27 to TRBJ1-2, with 7 bases that match TRBD1. V dropped 5 bases and J dropped 5; count of bases not matched to a gene: 8. The CDR3 is 14 residues long. Germline CDR1 and CDR2: MNHEY and SMNVEV (reference sequence). DNA for the CDR3: TGTGCCAGCAGTCCCTGGACAGGAGATTATGGCTACACCTTC. Encoded protein: CASSPWTGDYGYTF.

This chain links TRBV19 with TRBJ1-2; tentatively, D is TRBD1 (6 bases). Trimming took off 9 bases at V and 2 bases at J, with 13 bases between the two ends. Germline assignment: CDR1 LNHDA and CDR2 SQIVND (reference sequence). The CDR3 loop spans 13 amino acids. Here the CDR3 DNA reads TGTGCCAGCCGGAGGGGGGGAAACTATGGCTACACCTTC. Its translation is CASRRGGNYGYTF. The complete variable domain, with remaining parts taken from reference TRBV19 and TRBJ1-2, reads DGGITQSPKYLFRKEGQNVTLSCEQNLNHDAMYWYRQDPGQGLRLIYYSQIVNDFQKGDIAEGYSVSREKKESFPLTVTSAQKNPTAFYLCASRRGGNYGYTFGSGTRLTVV.

This clone was observed once. The chain combines TRBV29-1 with TRBJ1-5; 7 bases are shared with TRBD1. After removal of 5 bases from V and 2 bases from J, the junction contained 6 bases not matched to a gene. The CDR3 totals 14 residues. The germline V gene encodes CDR1 SQVTM and CDR2 ANQGSEA. CDR3 DNA: TGCAGCGTTACGACAGGGATTGGCAATCAGCCCCAGCATTTT. Protein sequence: CSVTTGIGNQPQHF.

V gene TRBV28 combines with J gene TRBJ1-5; tentative D call: TRBD1 (5 bases). The germline V gene encodes CDR1 MDHEN and CDR2 SYDVKM. Trimming took off 6 bases at V and 3 bases at J, with 9 bases between the two ends. This CDR3 comprises 13 residues. Here the CDR3 reads CASRTGFNQPQHF. The CDR3 DNA reads as TGTGCCAGCAGAACAGGCTTCAATCAGCCCCAGCATTTT.

The rearrangement uses TRBV18 and TRBJ2-7, with D possibly being TRBD1 (6 bases). Germline lookup yields CDR1 KGHSH and CDR2 LQKENI. V was cut by 2 bases and J by 7 bases, with 12 bases left in between. The CDR3 sequence is 13 residues long. As DNA, the CDR3 is TGTGCCAGCTCACCAAACAGGGAGAAAGAGCAGTACTTC. This sequence encodes CASSPNREKEQYF.

This chain connects TRBV6-6 to TRBJ1-5; 10 bases are shared with TRBD1. The CDR3 runs 16 residues. Trimming at V came to 6 bases and at J to 4 bases, leaving 9 bases not matched to a gene. Germline V gives CDR1 MNHNY, CDR2 SVGAGI (reference sequence). The CDR3 coding sequence is TGTGCCAGCAGACCGGGACAGGGGATTGGGAATCAGCCCCAGCATTTT. Protein: CASRPGQGIGNQPQHF.

The chain is built from TRBV9 and TRBJ1-3, with D unclear. Looked up from germline, CDR1 is SGDLS and CDR2 is YYNGEE. V lost 4 bases and J lost 1, with 21 bases in between. The CDR3 contains 18 residues. CDR3 loop: CASSIAPGGVLSGNTIYF. The CDR3 DNA reads as TGTGCCAGCAGCATAGCCCCCGGCGGGGTATTATCTGGAAACACCATATATTTT.

The chain couples TRBV7-8 to TRBJ2-1, with 8 bases lining up with TRBD2. V shed 4 bases, J shed 9 bases, and the junction held 8 bases outside the gene matches. The CDR3 covers 14 residues. The germline CDR1 and CDR2 sequences are SGHVS and FQNEAQ. CDR3 residues: CASSSSGTRREQFF. CDR3 nucleotide sequence: TGTGCCAGCAGCTCCTCCGGGACTAGACGTGAGCAGTTCTTC.

This chain uses TRBV4-1 with TRBJ2-1; D is tentatively TRBD1 or TRBD2 (5 bases each). The CDR3 is made up of 16 amino acids. CDR1 and CDR2 from the germline V gene are MGHRA and YSYEKL. Trimming pared 4 bases from V and 2 bases from J, leaving 15 bases between. The DNA for the CDR3 is TGCGCCAGCAGCCCCTGGGGGTTAGAAACCTACAATGAGCAGTTCTTC. Translating it yields CASSPWGLETYNEQFF.